This T cell receptor beta chain was obtained from a study of graft-versus-host responses after intestinal transplantation. Study in general: Every recipient underwent anti-thymocyte globulin induction, then tacrolimus and steroids for roughly three years.

Germline V gene data show CDR1 as SGHNT and CDR2 as YYREEE (reference sequence). CDR3 length: 14 residues. The V gene lost 4 bases and the J gene lost 3 bases, with 14 bases spanning the gap. Libraries were prepared by immunoSEQ multiplex PCR; TCRdb keeps only in-frame clonotypes and omits some of them. This sample has 90,000 to 100,000 clones, with approximately 85% found just once. This sample comprised PBMCs, obtained 255 days after intestinal transplant. This sequence joins TRBV5-4 and TRBJ2-7; tentatively, D is TRBD2 (5 bases). This TCR came from a human patient who received an intestinal transplant, so some T cells may come from the graft donor. The chain's CDR3 is CASSPGGAVYEQYF. DNA of the CDR3: TGTGCCAGCAGCCCAGGAGGAGCCGTCTACGAGCAGTACTTC.